This entry lists 6 T cell receptor beta chains sequenced from one sample in a study of technical replicates of blood from a handful of donors. TCRdb's table, derived via immunoSEQ multiplex PCR, lists solely in-frame clones and lacks some. Of 50,000 to 70,000 clones in the sample, 91% were seen once. What was sequenced was PBMCs. The receptors originated from a human donor in good health. Some clones in this sample may be carry-over from other donors' samples.

In this sample, this clone turned up once. The J gene is TRBJ2-2, the V gene TRBV7-9; 8 bases align to TRBD2. Germline loops: CDR1 SEHNR, CDR2 FQNEAQ (reference sequence). This CDR3 is 16 amino acids long. V lost 5 bases and J lost 1; bases outside the gene matches: 6. CDR3 amino acids: CASSLTSGRNTGELFF. The CDR3 coding sequence is TGTGCCAGCAGCCTAACTAGCGGACGGAACACCGGGGAGCTGTTTTTT.

The rearrangement links TRBV5-1 to TRBJ2-5; 13 bases are a match to TRBD2. Germline lookup yields CDR1 SGHRS and CDR2 YFSETQ. The CDR3 has 17 amino acids. V was clipped by 0 bases and J by 2 bases; unmatched bases: 4. CDR3 residues: CASSLGLAGGLQETQYF. Written as DNA, the CDR3 is TGCGCCAGCAGCTTGGGACTAGCGGGGGGCCTACAAGAGACCCAGTACTTC. The full variable domain, in which reference TRBV5-1 and TRBJ2-5 provide the parts outside the CDR3, is KAGVTQTPRYLIKTRGQQVTLSCSPISGHRSVSWYQQTPGQGLQFLFEYFSETQRNKGNFPGRFSGRQFSNSRSEMNVSTLELGDSALYLCASSLGLAGGLQETQYFGPGTRLLVL.

The V gene is TRBV5-1, the J gene TRBJ1-5; D is undetermined. Germline V lookup: CDR1 SGHRS, CDR2 YFSETQ. Trimming removed 9 bases at V and 4 bases at J, with 8 bases between. The CDR3 spans 11 residues. In nucleotides, the CDR3 is TGCGCCACCCCCGGGAATCAGCCCCAGCATTTT. Translation gives CATPGNQPQHF.

Comments on this clone: The sample holds other DNA sequences that translate to the same CDR3. This chain links TRBV7-9 with TRBJ1-3; no definite D call. The length of the CDR3 is 15 residues. V was trimmed by 5 bases and J by 1 base, leaving 12 bases between them. The V gene's germline CDR1 is SEHNR and CDR2 FQNEAQ (reference sequence). The CDR3 is CASSAQTGSGNTIYF. CDR3 sequence (DNA): TGTGCCAGCAGCGCACAGACGGGGTCTGGAAACACCATATATTTT.

This clone has a single count. This chain joins TRBV5-1 and TRBJ1-3, with a possible D match to TRBD1 (5 bases). The V end was cut by 0 bases, the J end by 0 bases, with 10 bases between. The CDR3 sequence is 16 residues long. The germline gives CDR1 SGHRS, CDR2 YFSETQ. The CDR3 reads CASSLAGGSSGNTIYF. CDR3 in DNA: TGCGCCAGCAGCTTGGCCGGGGGAAGCTCTGGAAACACCATATATTTT.

V is TRBV30 and J is TRBJ2-3, with 10 nucleotides matching TRBD2. Germline V lookup: CDR1 GTSNPN, CDR2 SVGIG (reference sequence). The CDR3 is made up of 16 amino acids. The V gene end was trimmed by 3 bases and the J gene end by 6 bases; junction bases not matched to a gene: 12. The CDR3 nucleotides read TGTGCCTGGAGAACGATGGGAAGCGGGAGGGGGGATACGCAGTATTTT. Translated: CAWRTMGSGRGDTQYF. The full variable domain, its missing parts supplied by reference TRBV30 and TRBJ2-3, is SQTIHQWPATLVQPVGSPLSLECTVEGTSNPNLYWYRQAAGRGLQLLFYSVGIGQISSEVPQNLSASRPQDRQFILSSKKLLLSDSGFYLCAWRTMGSGRGDTQYFGPGTRLTVL.